Each of the 14 T cell receptor beta chains below was sequenced from the same sample in a study of T cells in Graves' hyperthyroidism and ophthalmopathy. Amplified regions were TCR beta CDR3 sequences from RNA transcripts. HTBI primers were the set used in a first-round RT-PCR of the TCR CDR3. TCRdb processed the multiplex PCR reads anew with MiXCR; each CDR3 protein has one entry. The table lists about 720,000 distinct CDR3 sequences, approximately 19% of them singletons. Sequencing input: blood. Receptor source: a woman aged 45-60 years with Graves' hyperthyroidism that later progressed to Graves' ophthalmopathy.

This clonotype was seen ten or more times. The gene calls are TRBV12-3 or TRBV12-4 and TRBJ1-1, with D perhaps TRBD1 (6 bases). V was trimmed by 6 bases and J by 4 bases, leaving 12 bases between them. The length of the CDR3 is 13 residues. CDR3 in amino acids: CASSLTGFTEAFF. CDR3 in DNA: TGTGCCAGCAGCTTAACAGGGTTCACTGAAGCTTTCTTT.

This clonotype has a handful of counts. The chain couples TRBV5-1 to TRBJ2-2; a weak D match, TRBD1 (5 bases). Germline-derived CDR1 and CDR2 are SGHRS and YFSETQ. The CDR3 contains 14 residues. The germline V and J ends were trimmed by 0 bases and 5 bases, with 8 bases remaining between them. In DNA form, the CDR3 reads TGCGCCAGCAGCTTGGAAGGGGAAACCGGGGAGCTGTTTTTT. Protein: CASSLEGETGELFF. The entire variable domain, with the rest obtained from reference TRBV5-1 and TRBJ2-2, is as follows: KAGVTQTPRYLIKTRGQQVTLSCSPISGHRSVSWYQQTPGQGLQFLFEYFSETQRNKGNFPGRFSGRQFSNSRSEMNVSTLELGDSALYLCASSLEGETGELFFGEGSRLTVL.

This clonotype was found a few times. The rearrangement joins TRBV7-8 to TRBJ2-7; 8 bases line up with TRBD1. Germline assignment: CDR1 SGHVS and CDR2 FQNEAQ. This CDR3 has 14 amino acids. Trimming cost V 6 bases and J 1 base; bases outside gene matches: 5. In DNA, the CDR3 is TGTGCCAGCAGGCGGACAGGGACTTCCTACGAGCAGTACTTC. This encodes CASRRTGTSYEQYF.

This clonotype has a handful of counts. This rearrangement joins TRBV6-2 or TRBV6-3 to TRBJ1-1; possibly TRBD1 for D (5 bases). CDR1 is MNHEY, CDR2 SVGEGT, per germline. This CDR3 is built from 16 residues. The V end lost 0 bases, the J end lost 5 bases, and 16 bases lay between the germline ends. Here the CDR3 reads CASSYSSWQGGTEAFF. CDR3 nucleotides: TGTGCCAGCAGTTACTCGTCTTGGCAGGGAGGGACTGAAGCTTTCTTT.

A word on this clonotype: The DNA is omitted, as the CDR3 cannot be located on it reliably, and the CDR3 follows TCRdb's listing. V gene TRBV6-8 combines with J gene TRBJ1-4. Both ends counted, the CDR3 spans 18 residues. Germline loops: CDR1 MNHGY, CDR2 SAAAGT. The CDR3 here is CATGGGKTVFWQTEKLFF.

This clonotype appeared many times. The V gene is TRBV3-1, the J gene TRBJ1-1; D unresolved. Germline CDR1 and CDR2: LGHDT and YNNKEL (reference sequence). The CDR3 covers 17 residues. Trimming pared 1 base from V and 3 bases from J, leaving 18 bases between. DNA for the CDR3: TGTGCCAGCAGCCAAGCGAGGCCAGCTATGCGGTACACTGAAGCTTTCTTT. Protein product: CASSQARPAMRYTEAFF.

This clonotype was found a few times. The chain couples TRBV6-5 to TRBJ2-1; D is ambiguous. The CDR3 is 15 residues long. Trimming took off 2 bases at V and 4 bases at J, with 12 bases between the two ends. Germline V lookup: CDR1 MNHEY, CDR2 SVGAGI. The CDR3 region is CASSYGETRYNEQFF. The CDR3 DNA sequence: TGTGCCAGCAGTTACGGTGAGACGCGATACAATGAGCAGTTCTTC.

This clonotype came up many times. The V call is TRBV28, the J call TRBJ1-2; D is uncertain. This CDR3 has 15 amino acids. V was trimmed by 1 base and J by 4 bases, leaving 13 bases between them. The V gene's germline CDR1 is MDHEN and CDR2 SYDVKM. The CDR3 is CASSLSGGWGYGYTF. The CDR3 bases are TGTGCCAGCAGTTTATCAGGAGGGTGGGGCTATGGCTACACCTTC.

This clonotype was seen ten or more times. V is TRBV6-5 and J is TRBJ1-2, with D unresolved. The ends were cut back, 0 bases at V and 3 bases at J, with 8 bases in the middle. Germline V gene lookup returns CDR1 MNHEY and CDR2 SVGAGI. The CDR3 runs 14 residues. The CDR3 DNA is TGTGCCAGCAGTTACTCAGGGAAACACTATGGCTACACCTTC. This sequence encodes CASSYSGKHYGYTF.

This clonotype was detected ten times or more. The chain couples TRBV5-1 to TRBJ1-3, with D tentatively TRBD1 (6 bases). The germline V and J ends were trimmed by 4 bases and 1 base, with 9 bases remaining between them. The CDR3 has 14 residues. Germline V gene sequence: CDR1 SGHRS, CDR2 YFSETQ. The CDR3 loop reads CASSTGQSGNTIYF. CDR3 nucleotide sequence: TGCGCCAGCAGCACCGGACAGTCTGGAAACACCATATATTTT.

This clonotype was observed a few times. The chain couples TRBV7-9 to TRBJ2-3; 9 bases match TRBD2. V trimming: 6 bases; J trimming: 8 bases; junction bases outside the gene matches: 18. In germline, CDR1 is SEHNR, CDR2 FQNEAQ (reference sequence). CDR3 length: 17 residues. CDR3 amino acids: CASREPGVGGGARTQYF. CDR3 nucleotide sequence: TGTGCCAGCAGGGAGCCGGGGGTCGGCGGGGGGGCCCGTACGCAGTATTTT.

Turning to this clonotype: A much larger clone lies one base from this, so it may be a read error. No conserved phenylalanine or tryptophan ends this CDR3, so it is likely a read error. The CDR3 bases are TGTGCCAGCAGTGGCAAGGGCGGGCCCCCTCTTGGCTACACCCTC. Amino acid sequence: CASSGKGGPPLGYTL. The J gene is TRBJ1-2, the V gene TRBV2; D uncertain. CDR1 SNHLY and CDR2 FYNNEI come from the germline V gene. Trimming removed 4 bases at V and 7 bases at J, with 19 bases between. CDR3 size: 15 residues.

This clonotype was counted many times. The V call is TRBV20-1, the J call TRBJ2-5, with D unclear. The V and J ends lost 5 bases and 6 bases respectively, with 22 bases between them. The CDR3 consists of 15 residues. Germline V CDR1 and CDR2: DFQATT, SNEGSKA (reference sequence). This CDR3 reads CSASTLYDNTQTQYF. The CDR3, as DNA: TGCAGTGCTTCAACCCTCTATGACAACACTCAGACCCAGTACTTC.

Only a few counts were recorded for this clonotype. J is TRBJ2-5 and V is TRBV9; 10 bases are a match to TRBD1. The CDR3 runs to 15 residues. Germline CDR1 and CDR2: SGDLS and YYNGEE. Trimming removed 1 base from V and 5 bases from J; junction bases left unmatched: 5. In DNA form, the CDR3 reads TGTGCCAGCAGCGTAAGACAGGGGGCGGAGGAGACCCAGTACTTC. Translating gives CASSVRQGAEETQYF.